The 21 T cell receptor beta chains listed next were all sequenced from one sample in a study of neurological immune-mediated disorders. TCRdb reprocessed the 5' RACE reads with MiXCR, giving one entry per CDR3 protein. The sample has under 40,000 distinct CDR3 sequences; roughly 4.4% are singletons. The sequencing input was PBMCs. Source of these receptors: a man between 18 and 35 years old in good health.

This clonotype was observed at least ten times. The chain carries TRBV6-2 or TRBV6-3 and TRBJ2-5; D remains unclear. This CDR3 comprises 12 residues. CDR1 is MNHEY and CDR2 is SVGEGT in the germline V gene. Trimming pared 2 bases from V and 3 bases from J, leaving 4 bases between. CDR3 sequence reads: CASSYPEETQYF. The CDR3 coding sequence is TGTGCCAGCAGTTACCCAGAAGAGACCCAGTACTTC.

This clonotype was recorded at least ten times. The chain has TRBV7-9 and TRBJ1-2, with a possible D match to TRBD1 (5 bases). V was shortened by 5 bases and J by 3 bases, with 13 bases between the two germline ends. Germline lookup yields CDR1 SEHNR and CDR2 FQNEAQ (reference sequence). The CDR3 loop spans 14 amino acids. The DNA of the CDR3 is TGTGCCAGCAGCGCCGCGGGGGACTACTATGGCTACACCTTC. It is translated as CASSAAGDYYGYTF.

The gene calls are TRBV18 and TRBJ1-2; 11 nucleotides match TRBD1. J lost 7 bases, V lost 0 bases, and 10 bases had no gene match. There are 17 residues in the CDR3. The germline CDR1 and CDR2 sequences are KGHSH and LQKENI. DNA of the CDR3: TGTGCCAGCTCACCACCTGGGACAGGGGGAATGCGCGGTGGCTACACCTTC. It translates to CASSPPGTGGMRGGYTF.

In this sample, this clonotype turned up many times. One end of the junction varies from germline; a read error may be responsible. This rearrangement joins TRBV3-1 to TRBJ2-7; D may be TRBD1 (5 bases). Germline V gene sequence: CDR1 LGHDT, CDR2 YNNKEL (reference sequence). This CDR3 has 13 amino acids. The CDR3 sequence: CASSQGWGVKPNF. CDR3 DNA: TGTGCCAGCAGCCAAGGGTGGGGCGTCAAACCTAACTTC.

This clonotype was found many times. The V call is TRBV6-2 or TRBV6-3, the J call TRBJ1-5; D remains ambiguous. Trimming stripped 2 bases from V and 10 bases from J, with 12 bases between. CDR1 is MNHEY, CDR2 SVGEGT, per germline. The CDR3 totals 13 residues. CDR3: CASSYPDGPPQHF. CDR3 DNA sequence: TGTGCCAGCAGTTACCCAGACGGTCCACCCCAGCATTTT.

This clonotype was counted many times. The chain employs TRBV20-1 and TRBJ2-6; D ambiguous. The V end lost 3 bases, the J end lost 0 bases, and 3 bases lay between the germline ends. Looked up from germline, CDR1 is DFQATT and CDR2 is SNEGSKA (reference sequence). The CDR3 has 13 residues. CDR3 in amino acids: CSASDSGANVLTF. In DNA, the CDR3 is TGCAGTGCTAGCGACTCTGGGGCCAACGTCCTGACTTTC.

Ten or more counts support this clonotype. Given the absence of the conserved phenylalanine or tryptophan at the CDR3 end, a read error is likely. Because the CDR3's place on the DNA is in doubt, the DNA is left out and the CDR3 is given as listed by TCRdb. The chain joins TRBV5-8 to TRBJ2-7; TRBD1, as called in the table, went unchecked against the DNA. From germline, CDR1 is SGHTS and CDR2 YDEGEE. The CDR3 is 10 residues long, counting both termini. The CDR3 protein is CASSSGQHLG.

There are many counts of this clonotype. V gene TRBV7-3 combines with J gene TRBJ2-4, with 16 bases matching TRBD2. This CDR3 is built from 18 residues. V dropped 5 bases and J dropped 1; count of bases not matched to a gene: 5. Germline CDR1 SGHTA, CDR2 FQGTGA. CDR3: CASSQGLAGGFAKNIQYF. The CDR3 DNA reads TGTGCCAGCAGCCAGGGACTAGCGGGGGGGTTTGCCAAAAACATTCAGTACTTC.

In this sample, this clonotype is medium-sized. The rearrangement joins TRBV7-2 to TRBJ2-3; 12 bases fit TRBD2. The CDR3 totals 17 residues. Germline trimming cut 5 bases from V and 1 base from J; bases unmatched to any gene: 7. CDR1 and CDR2 (germline): SGHTA, FQGNSA. The CDR3 here is CASSTRLAGDRTDTQYF. The DNA of the CDR3 is TGTGCCAGCAGCACTAGACTAGCGGGGGATCGCACAGATACGCAGTATTTT.

This clonotype was detected many times. The chain couples TRBV19 to TRBJ1-1; tentative D call: TRBD1 (5 bases). The CDR3 totals 14 residues. The V and J ends lost 5 bases and 5 bases respectively, with 15 bases between them. The V gene's germline CDR1 is LNHDA and CDR2 SQIVND (reference sequence). The DNA for the CDR3 is TGTGCCAGTAGTCCTAGGGACGGCTGGACTGAAGCTTTCTTT. Its protein product is CASSPRDGWTEAFF.

This clonotype was detected ten times or more. The gene calls are TRBV7-2 and TRBJ1-5; D unresolved. The CDR3 totals 17 residues. CDR1 is SGHTA, CDR2 FQGNSA, per germline. V gave up 0 bases and J gave up 5 bases, with 17 bases separating them. The CDR3 nucleotides read TGTGCCAGCAGCTTAGCGGGTTCCTGGGGAGGGCATCAGCCCCAGCATTTT. This gives the protein CASSLAGSWGGHQPQHF.

In this sample, this clonotype turned up many times. The genes are TRBV20-1 and TRBJ2-5, with D hard to call. CDR3 length: 10 amino acids. The ends were cut back, 5 bases at V and 5 bases at J, with 6 bases in the middle. Per the germline V gene, CDR1 is DFQATT and CDR2 is SNEGSKA (reference sequence). The CDR3 spells CSAVAETQYF. In DNA form, the CDR3 reads TGCAGTGCTGTGGCGGAGACCCAGTACTTC.

This clonotype was picked up many times. The CDR3 coding sequence is TGTGCCAGCAGCCCTCACGGAGGAGCGGGACAGATAAACTATGGCTACACCTTC. Protein sequence: CASSPHGGAGQINYGYTF. The J gene is TRBJ1-2, the V gene TRBV7-3; 7 bases line up with TRBD1. The germline V gene encodes CDR1 SGHTA and CDR2 FQGTGA. CDR3 length: 18 residues. The V gene end was trimmed by 5 bases and the J gene end by 2 bases; junction bases not matched to a gene: 17.

This clonotype came up many times. The chain has TRBV6-5 and TRBJ2-3; D might be TRBD2 (7 bases). From germline, CDR1 is MNHEY and CDR2 SVGAGI. CDR3 length: 16 residues. The V end was cut by 1 base, the J end by 4 bases, with 15 bases between. CDR3 protein: CASSYLRGLLADTQYF. The CDR3 bases are TGTGCCAGCAGTTACTTGCGGGGGCTGTTAGCAGATACGCAGTATTTT.

This clonotype showed up many times. The genes are TRBV7-9 and TRBJ2-3; D not certain. This CDR3 contains 13 residues. The germline CDR1 and CDR2 sequences are SEHNR and FQNEAQ (reference sequence). V was trimmed by 2 bases and J by 6 bases, leaving 9 bases between them. The CDR3 spells CASSLLGRDTQYF. The CDR3 DNA reads as TGTGCCAGCAGCTTACTGGGCAGGGATACGCAGTATTTT.

This clonotype was seen many times. The chain couples TRBV20-1 to TRBJ2-7, with D hard to call. V was shortened by 3 bases and J by 2 bases, with 14 bases between the two germline ends. Germline CDR1 DFQATT, CDR2 SNEGSKA (reference sequence). The CDR3 consists of 14 residues. The DNA of the CDR3 is TGCAGTGCTAGTACAACCCTAAGCCCCTACGAGCAGTACTTC. Amino acid sequence: CSASTTLSPYEQYF.

This clonotype was counted many times. V gene TRBV20-1 combines with J gene TRBJ2-1; TRBD1 is a possible D gene (5 bases). CDR3 length equals 13 residues. Germline loops: CDR1 DFQATT, CDR2 SNEGSKA (reference sequence). Between the trimmed V and J ends, which lost 5 bases and 0 bases, there was a span of 8 bases. The CDR3 DNA follows: TGCAGTGCTCTTGACAGCTCCTACAATGAGCAGTTCTTC. This codes for CSALDSSYNEQFF.

At least ten counts were recorded for this clonotype. This chain connects TRBV20-1 to TRBJ2-7; D gene uncertain. Germline V gives CDR1 DFQATT, CDR2 SNEGSKA (reference sequence). With 5 bases removed from V and 9 bases from J, the gap between germline ends came to 11 bases. This CDR3 region has 10 residues. Written as DNA, the CDR3 is TGCAGTGCTGTTGATTTGGCGCAGTACTTC. Amino acids: CSAVDLAQYF.

This clonotype was observed many times. Here the CDR3 DNA reads TGTGCCAGCAGCTTATCTGCAGGGTCCGGGGAGACCCAGTACTTC. The encoded protein is CASSLSAGSGETQYF. J is TRBJ2-5 and V is TRBV7-9, with D possibly TRBD1 on 5 matching bases. This CDR3 is 15 amino acids long. Trimming cost V 2 bases and J 5 bases, with 15 bases left between them. Germline loops: CDR1 SEHNR, CDR2 FQNEAQ (reference sequence).

This clonotype appeared many times. The chain couples TRBV7-6 to TRBJ2-5; possible D gene TRBD2, 5 bases. Germline assignment: CDR1 SGHVS and CDR2 FNYEAQ. V was pared by 1 base and J by 1 base, with 19 bases between. The CDR3 is 18 amino acids. The CDR3 DNA reads TGTGCCAGCAGCTTAGGCGGCCGTGATAGCGCTTCCCAAGAGACCCAGTACTTC. This translates into CASSLGGRDSASQETQYF.

This clonotype came up many times. V and J are TRBV7-3 and TRBJ2-5; D possibly uses TRBD1 or TRBD2 (5 bases each). Germline CDR1 reads SGHTA; CDR2 reads FQGTGA. V was clipped by 5 bases and J by 4 bases, with 14 bases between them. This CDR3 spans 14 amino acids. The CDR3 is CASSVMGRGETQYF. In nucleotides, the CDR3 is TGTGCCAGCAGCGTAATGGGACGCGGAGAGACCCAGTACTTC.